This T cell receptor (beta chain) was sequenced in a study of cytomegalovirus exposure and HLA in healthy donors. About the study: From about 170 million T cells, an earlier analysis saw around 120 million unique TCR beta sequences.

General study results and limits: As a later analysis revealed, most CMV-associated TCR beta chains appeared HLA-restricted. When analyzed later, a missense DCLRE1C variant was found to be linked to TCR beta V- and J-gene trimming. Cytomegalovirus status was reportedly diagnosed by the classifier with high sensitivity and specificity.

The primer mix had 60 Vbeta and 13 Jbeta primers. TCRdb's copy holds only in-frame clones and misses some; the assay was immunoSEQ multiplex PCR. The sample has 150,000 to 200,000 clones, roughly 79% seen once; the top ten hold 2% to 2.5%. Points on this clone: The antigen remains undetermined.

The sequenced sample was PBMCs. The origin of this receptor is a woman aged 25 to 39 in good health and CMV-seropositive.

CDR3 nucleotide sequence: TGTGCTAGTGGTCCGGGACACCATAACTATGGCTACACCTTC. Its protein product is CASGPGHHNYGYTF. V and J are TRBV12-5 and TRBJ1-2; TRBD1 might be the D (6 bases). CDR1 and CDR2 (germline): LGHNT, FRNRAP. The CDR3 length is 14 residues. V lost 5 bases and J 1 base, leaving 11 bases between the germline ends.